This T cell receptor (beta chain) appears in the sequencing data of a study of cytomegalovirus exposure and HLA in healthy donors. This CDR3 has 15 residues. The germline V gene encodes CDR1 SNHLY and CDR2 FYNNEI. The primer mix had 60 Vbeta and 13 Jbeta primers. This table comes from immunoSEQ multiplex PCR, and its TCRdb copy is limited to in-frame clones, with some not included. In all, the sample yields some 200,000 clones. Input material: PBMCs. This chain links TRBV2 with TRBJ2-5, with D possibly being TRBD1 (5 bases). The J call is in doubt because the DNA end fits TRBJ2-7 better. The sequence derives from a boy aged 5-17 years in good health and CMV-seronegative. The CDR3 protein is CASIGANGIFYEQYF. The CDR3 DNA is TGTGCCAGCATAGGGGCGAATGGTATTTTCTACGAGCAGTACTTC.